A single TCR beta chain is shown here with its context. The antigen is unknown. The data were obtained in a study of T cell responses to AZD1222 COVID-19 vaccine. The repertoire was sequenced with immunoSEQ multiplex PCR; TCRdb's copy has only in-frame clones and lacks some. The data show some 100,000 clones, with roughly 89% seen just once and roughly 15% held by the top ten. Whole-study findings and limits: Within unmutated variant regions lay the reported targets of nearly half of spike-specific TCRs. Among the donors, most were white British and more were female, and clonal diversity was possibly underestimated.

V dropped 6 bases and J dropped 2 bases, with 10 bases sitting between them. Germline V gene sequence: CDR1 MNHEY, CDR2 SMNVEV (reference sequence). The CDR3 has 13 amino acids. The clonotype originates from an adult in good health. This chain links TRBV27 with TRBJ1-2; D is uncertain. The source material was peripheral blood, sampled on day 0 of AZD1222 vaccination. The CDR3 loop reads CASSPGVNYGYTF. For the CDR3, the DNA is TGTGCCAGCAGCCCCGGGGTGAACTATGGCTACACCTTC.